Shown below are 2 T cell receptor beta chains from a single sample sequenced in a study of T cells in Graves' hyperthyroidism and ophthalmopathy. Template material for amplifying TCR beta CDR3 regions consisted of RNA transcripts. RT-PCR in the first round (using the HTBI primer set) targeted the TCR CDR3. TCRdb re-derived calls from the multiplex PCR reads in MiXCR, one entry per CDR3 protein. The data show roughly 700,000 distinct CDR3 sequences, over 35% seen once. The sequenced sample consisted of blood. Receptors were obtained from a woman in her thirties or forties with Graves' hyperthyroidism.

The sample holds many counts of this clonotype. This rearrangement joins TRBV19 to TRBJ2-5; D is uncertain. Trimming took 2 bases from V and 0 from J, leaving 13 bases between them. Germline values: CDR1 LNHDA, CDR2 SQIVND (reference sequence). The CDR3 contains 16 residues. CDR3 nucleotide sequence: TGTGCCAGTAGTATAAGGGTCACAACGTACCAAGAGACCCAGTACTTC. This codes for CASSIRVTTYQETQYF.

This clonotype was found a few times. The gene calls are TRBV29-1 and TRBJ2-7, with TRBD2 matching 11 bases. Per germline, CDR1 SQVTM and CDR2 ANQGSEA. The CDR3 extends over 14 amino acids. The V segment lost 1 base and the J segment 7 bases; nucleotides outside the gene matches: 6. The CDR3 nucleotides read TGCAGCGTTGAAGGGGTAGCGGGAGGGACGGAGCAGTACTTC. Translation gives CSVEGVAGGTEQYF.